Presented here are 21 T cell receptor beta chains from one specimen sequenced in a study of control samples from healthy donors and cancer patients. Some clones are missing from TCRdb's copy, which holds only in-frame ones; the method was immunoSEQ multiplex PCR. The data hold around 230,000 clones, with around 94% observed a single time. The sample taken for sequencing was blood. The receptors stem from a man in his forties or fifties in good health.

This chain connects TRBV5-1 to TRBJ2-2; TRBD1 matches at 7 bases. V was clipped by 2 bases and J by 1 base; unmatched bases: 2. Germline V gene sequence: CDR1 SGHRS, CDR2 YFSETQ. The CDR3 consists of 15 residues. CDR3 sequence reads: CASSLRTGNTGELFF. The CDR3 coding sequence is TGCGCCAGCAGCTTAAGGACAGGGAACACCGGGGAGCTGTTTTTT.

The chain has TRBV5-1 and TRBJ2-5; 10 bases are shared with TRBD1. J lost 0 bases, V lost 2 bases, and 7 bases had no gene match. The CDR3 sequence is 17 residues long. Germline assignment: CDR1 SGHRS and CDR2 YFSETQ. Here the CDR3 reads CASSFGQGGSHQETQYF. The CDR3 region has the DNA TGCGCCAGCAGCTTCGGACAGGGGGGGTCACACCAAGAGACCCAGTACTTC.

This chain connects TRBV6-1 to TRBJ2-7; D is ambiguous. Per germline, CDR1 MNHNS and CDR2 SASEGT. The CDR3 extends over 15 amino acids. V was shortened by 2 bases and J by 1 base, with 12 bases between the two germline ends. The CDR3 DNA follows: TGTGCCAGCAGTGAAAGGGCAGGAGTATCCTACGAGCAGTACGTC. Residues: CASSERAGVSYEQYV.

V usage is TRBV11-2 and J usage is TRBJ1-1, with D unclear. V dropped 1 base and J dropped 2 bases, with 17 bases sitting between them. The length of the CDR3 is 17 residues. CDR1 and CDR2 from the germline V gene are SGHAT and FQNNGV. CDR3 nucleotide sequence: TGTGCCAGCAGCTTAGGCTTGGCCAAGGACCATAACACTGAAGCTTTCTTT. Translation: CASSLGLAKDHNTEAFF.

The chain recombines TRBV6-5 with TRBJ1-5; D is unresolved. The length of the CDR3 is 14 residues. Trimming took off 5 bases at V and 4 bases at J, with 12 bases between the two ends. CDR1 MNHEY and CDR2 SVGAGI come from the germline V gene. The CDR3 loop reads CASSPRRLNQPQHF. The CDR3 coding sequence is TGTGCCAGCAGTCCGAGACGGTTGAATCAGCCCCAGCATTTT.

The chain is built from TRBV5-1 and TRBJ2-3; 7 positions agree with TRBD1. CDR3 length: 17 amino acids. The germline V gene encodes CDR1 SGHRS and CDR2 YFSETQ. After removal of 0 bases from V and 6 bases from J, the junction contained 13 bases not matched to a gene. CDR3: CASSLVLQGSMIDTQYF. The CDR3 DNA is TGCGCCAGCAGCTTGGTGTTACAGGGGAGTATGATTGATACGCAGTATTTT.

The J gene is TRBJ2-1, the V gene TRBV28, with a possible D match to TRBD2 (5 bases). The CDR3 has 16 residues. Trimming removed 5 bases at V and 0 bases at J, with 14 bases between. The germline CDR1 and CDR2 sequences are MDHEN and SYDVKM. CDR3 DNA: TGTGCCAGCAGTCCACCGGGAACTTACTCCTACAATGAGCAGTTCTTC. Protein: CASSPPGTYSYNEQFF.

The genes are TRBV15 and TRBJ2-7; 8 bases match TRBD1. The CDR3 runs to 15 residues. Germline V gene lookup returns CDR1 LNHNV and CDR2 YYDKDF (reference sequence). V was pared by 2 bases and J by 1 base, with 4 bases of the junction left unmatched. CDR3 sequence: CATSRSGTGSYEQYF. In DNA, the CDR3 is TGTGCCACCAGCAGATCCGGGACAGGTTCCTACGAGCAGTACTTC.

This chain uses TRBV5-1 with TRBJ1-4; D unclear. In germline, CDR1 is SGHRS, CDR2 YFSETQ. With 4 bases removed from V and 8 bases from J, the gap between germline ends came to 21 bases. CDR3 size: 16 residues. The CDR3 sequence: CASSPLPGTPGEKLFF. CDR3 nucleotide sequence: TGCGCCAGCAGCCCTTTACCGGGCACTCCTGGGGAAAAACTGTTTTTT.

The chain links TRBV30 to TRBJ2-7, with D perhaps matching TRBD2 (6 bases). V was cut by 1 base and J by 4 bases, with 17 bases left in between. CDR3 length equals 15 residues. CDR1 is GTSNPN and CDR2 is SVGIG in the germline V gene (reference sequence). CDR3 in DNA: TGTGCCTGGAGTGGGCACCGGGACTCTTTATACGAGCAGTACTTC. Protein: CAWSGHRDSLYEQYF. The whole variable domain, remainder taken from reference TRBV30 and TRBJ2-7, is SQTIHQWPATLVQPVGSPLSLECTVEGTSNPNLYWYRQAAGRGLQLLFYSVGIGQISSEVPQNLSASRPQDRQFILSSKKLLLSDSGFYLCAWSGHRDSLYEQYFGPGTRLTVT.

V is TRBV6-5 and J is TRBJ1-4; D remains ambiguous. The CDR3 runs 14 residues. Germline loops: CDR1 MNHEY, CDR2 SVGAGI. Trimming shortened V by 2 bases and J by 4 bases, and 8 bases separated the two germline ends. The CDR3 reads CASSYRAFNEKLFF. The CDR3 DNA follows: TGTGCCAGCAGTTACAGGGCCTTTAATGAAAAACTGTTTTTT.

The rearrangement links TRBV6-6 to TRBJ1-1, with 8 bases lining up with TRBD1. The CDR3 runs 14 residues. V was pared by 2 bases and J by 6 bases, with 5 bases of the junction left unmatched. Looked up from germline, CDR1 is MNHNY and CDR2 is SVGAGI (reference sequence). The CDR3 here is CASSYPGGASEAFF. CDR3 sequence (DNA): TGTGCCAGCAGTTACCCAGGGGGCGCATCTGAAGCTTTCTTT.

V gene TRBV27 combines with J gene TRBJ1-2; unclear D gene. This CDR3 spans 11 amino acids. Trimming shortened V by 4 bases and J by 7 bases, and 7 bases separated the two germline ends. The germline V gene has CDR1 MNHEY and CDR2 SMNVEV (reference sequence). This chain's CDR3 is CASSSPLGYTF. CDR3 bases: TGTGCCAGCAGTTCCCCTCTTGGCTACACCTTC.

The chain is built from TRBV7-2 and TRBJ2-5, with TRBD1 identical over 10 bases. V was pared by 10 bases and J by 2 bases, with 7 bases of the junction left unmatched. Germline assignment: CDR1 SGHTA and CDR2 FQGNSA. CDR3 length: 14 residues. CDR3 DNA sequence: TGTGCCACCTGGGACAGGGGAAGGCAAGAGACCCAGTACTTC. Translation gives CATWDRGRQETQYF.

This chain links TRBV15 with TRBJ1-2; the D gene is possibly TRBD1 (5 bases). CDR3 length: 15 residues. Germline CDR1 LNHNV, CDR2 YYDKDF (reference sequence). V was trimmed by 9 bases and J by 4 bases, leaving 21 bases between them. The CDR3 reads CATRDALRASYGYTF. The CDR3 nucleotides are TGTGCCACTCGGGACGCCCTGAGAGCTAGCTATGGCTACACCTTC.

The V call is TRBV5-1, the J call TRBJ2-1, with 9 bases matching TRBD1. This CDR3 is 16 amino acids long. V gave up 0 bases and J gave up 3 bases; unmatched junction bases: 4. CDR1 is SGHRS and CDR2 is YFSETQ in the germline V gene. The CDR3 DNA is TGCGCCAGCAGCTTGGGGGGACAGGGACACTACAATGAGCAGTTCTTC. Translating it yields CASSLGGQGHYNEQFF.

The V call is TRBV19, the J call TRBJ1-1; D call uncertain. V gave up 3 bases and J gave up 6 bases, with 8 bases separating them. Germline V gives CDR1 LNHDA, CDR2 SQIVND (reference sequence). There are 12 residues in the CDR3. This CDR3 reads CASSIIGSEAFF. The CDR3 bases are TGTGCCAGTAGTATCATAGGTTCTGAAGCTTTCTTT.

The chain recombines TRBV7-2 with TRBJ2-1; D not resolved. V gave up 5 bases and J gave up 8 bases, with 13 bases separating them. The CDR3 totals 13 residues. Germline V CDR1 and CDR2: SGHTA, FQGNSA. The CDR3 bases are TGTGCCAGCAGCCTGGGTCGGAAATATGAGCAGTTCTTC. Translating it yields CASSLGRKYEQFF.

This sequence joins TRBV2 and TRBJ1-2; TRBD1 matches 8 bases. The CDR3 is made up of 15 amino acids. The ends lost 6 bases at V and 4 bases at J; junction bases unmatched: 10. Germline lookup yields CDR1 SNHLY and CDR2 FYNNEI. CDR3 DNA sequence: TGTGCCAGCAGACCTACAGGGGGAGGGATCTATGGCTACACCTTC. Its translation: CASRPTGGGIYGYTF.

The gene calls are TRBV6-2 or TRBV6-3 and TRBJ2-5; no clear D. This CDR3 is 15 amino acids long. The germline gives CDR1 MNHEY, CDR2 SVGEGT. The ends were cut back, 0 bases at V and 1 base at J, with 9 bases in the middle. In DNA form, the CDR3 reads TGTGCCAGCAGTTACTCGACCCTGGTCCAAGAGACCCAGTACTTC. This sequence encodes CASSYSTLVQETQYF.

This clone turned up a few times. The chain recombines TRBV2 with TRBJ2-7, with D perhaps given as TRBD1 or TRBD2 (6 bases each). The CDR3 has 15 amino acids. V gave up 3 bases and J gave up 0 bases, with 12 bases separating them. The germline CDR1 and CDR2 sequences are SNHLY and FYNNEI. CDR3 sequence (DNA): TGTGCCAGCAGTGAGTGGGGGGCGAGCTCCTACGAGCAGTACGTC. It encodes CASSEWGASSYEQYV.